This T cell receptor (beta chain) is drawn from a study of blood T cell repertoires in COVID-19. The overall study: Researchers got acute and convalescent COVID-19 samples from the United States, Italy and Spain. Nucleic acid was either cDNA or gDNA, and it came from T cells, B-cell-depleted T cells, or PBMCs.

This CDR3 has 14 amino acids. The V gene's germline CDR1 is MNHEY and CDR2 SVGAGI. The germline V and J ends were trimmed by 2 bases and 1 base, with 8 bases remaining between them. In the original processing: Estimation of nucleated cell counts was performed using reference gene primer amplification. Sequenced by immunoSEQ multiplex PCR; TCRdb stores in-frame clones only, minus some. That table gives V, J and clone size, and the DNA gave D and trimming. The sample has just under 90,000 clones; over 75% are singletons. The genes are TRBV6-5 and TRBJ1-1; a possible D gene is TRBD1 (5 bases). This TCR was sampled from an elderly woman with acute or convalescent COVID-19. Sequenced material: peripheral blood. CDR3 residues: CASSYPGKNTEAFF. The CDR3 DNA is TGTGCCAGCAGTTACCCAGGGAAGAACACTGAAGCTTTCTTT.